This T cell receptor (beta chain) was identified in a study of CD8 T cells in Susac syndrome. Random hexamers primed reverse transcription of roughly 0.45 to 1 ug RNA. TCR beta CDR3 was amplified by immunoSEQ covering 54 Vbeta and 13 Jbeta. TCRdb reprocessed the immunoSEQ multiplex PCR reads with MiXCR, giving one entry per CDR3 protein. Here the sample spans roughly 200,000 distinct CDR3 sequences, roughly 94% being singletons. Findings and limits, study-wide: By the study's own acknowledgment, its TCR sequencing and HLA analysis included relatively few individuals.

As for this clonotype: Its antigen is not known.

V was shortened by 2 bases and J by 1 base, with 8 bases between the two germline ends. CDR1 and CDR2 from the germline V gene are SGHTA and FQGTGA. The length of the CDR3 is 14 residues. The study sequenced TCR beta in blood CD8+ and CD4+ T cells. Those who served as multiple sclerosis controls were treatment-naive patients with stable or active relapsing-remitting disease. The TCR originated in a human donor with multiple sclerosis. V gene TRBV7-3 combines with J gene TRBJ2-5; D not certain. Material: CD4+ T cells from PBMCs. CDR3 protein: CASSLSPFQETQYF. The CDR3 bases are TGTGCCAGCAGCTTATCCCCCTTCCAAGAGACCCAGTACTTC. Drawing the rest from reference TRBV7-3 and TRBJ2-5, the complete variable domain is GAGVSQTPSNKVTEKGKYVELRCDPISGHTALYWYRQSLGQGPEFLIYFQGTGAADDSGLPNDRFFAVRPEGSVSTLKIQRTERGDSAVYLCASSLSPFQETQYFGPGTRLLVL.